The present TCR beta chain was sequenced within a study of molecular identifiers for immune sequencing clone quantification. Study as a whole: In replicates, the authors split RNA from 20,000 or 100,000 naive CD8 cells five ways and sequenced four.

Between about 19,000 and 1,100,000 sorted cells, with 10%, 30% or 50% RNA, yielded naive CD8 libraries. As CD8+CD4-CCR7+CD45RA+ cells, naive CD8 T cells were sorted. Germline loops: CDR1 SGHAT, CDR2 FQNNGV. Trimming cost V 5 bases and J 7 bases; bases outside gene matches: 7. The CDR3 is 15 residues long. Bulk TCR libraries were made with methods that had been previously described and with listed TCR primers. A single record per CDR3 protein comes from TCRdb applying MiXCR to the PCR reads. The sample contains 100,000 or so distinct CDR3 sequences, roughly a third of which appear only once. The chain is built from TRBV11-2 and TRBJ2-1; 11 bases agree with TRBD2. The specimen was naive CD8+ T cells from blood, with Jurkat cell RNA spiked in. Subset meaning: FACS-sorted CD8+CD4-CCR7+CD45RA+ naive T cells. The sequence was obtained from a human donor in good health. Some libraries in this study had Jurkat cell RNA spiked in. Written as DNA, the CDR3 is TGTGCCAGCAGCCCAACTAGCGGGAGAGCGAATGAGCAGTTCTTC. Its protein product is CASSPTSGRANEQFF.